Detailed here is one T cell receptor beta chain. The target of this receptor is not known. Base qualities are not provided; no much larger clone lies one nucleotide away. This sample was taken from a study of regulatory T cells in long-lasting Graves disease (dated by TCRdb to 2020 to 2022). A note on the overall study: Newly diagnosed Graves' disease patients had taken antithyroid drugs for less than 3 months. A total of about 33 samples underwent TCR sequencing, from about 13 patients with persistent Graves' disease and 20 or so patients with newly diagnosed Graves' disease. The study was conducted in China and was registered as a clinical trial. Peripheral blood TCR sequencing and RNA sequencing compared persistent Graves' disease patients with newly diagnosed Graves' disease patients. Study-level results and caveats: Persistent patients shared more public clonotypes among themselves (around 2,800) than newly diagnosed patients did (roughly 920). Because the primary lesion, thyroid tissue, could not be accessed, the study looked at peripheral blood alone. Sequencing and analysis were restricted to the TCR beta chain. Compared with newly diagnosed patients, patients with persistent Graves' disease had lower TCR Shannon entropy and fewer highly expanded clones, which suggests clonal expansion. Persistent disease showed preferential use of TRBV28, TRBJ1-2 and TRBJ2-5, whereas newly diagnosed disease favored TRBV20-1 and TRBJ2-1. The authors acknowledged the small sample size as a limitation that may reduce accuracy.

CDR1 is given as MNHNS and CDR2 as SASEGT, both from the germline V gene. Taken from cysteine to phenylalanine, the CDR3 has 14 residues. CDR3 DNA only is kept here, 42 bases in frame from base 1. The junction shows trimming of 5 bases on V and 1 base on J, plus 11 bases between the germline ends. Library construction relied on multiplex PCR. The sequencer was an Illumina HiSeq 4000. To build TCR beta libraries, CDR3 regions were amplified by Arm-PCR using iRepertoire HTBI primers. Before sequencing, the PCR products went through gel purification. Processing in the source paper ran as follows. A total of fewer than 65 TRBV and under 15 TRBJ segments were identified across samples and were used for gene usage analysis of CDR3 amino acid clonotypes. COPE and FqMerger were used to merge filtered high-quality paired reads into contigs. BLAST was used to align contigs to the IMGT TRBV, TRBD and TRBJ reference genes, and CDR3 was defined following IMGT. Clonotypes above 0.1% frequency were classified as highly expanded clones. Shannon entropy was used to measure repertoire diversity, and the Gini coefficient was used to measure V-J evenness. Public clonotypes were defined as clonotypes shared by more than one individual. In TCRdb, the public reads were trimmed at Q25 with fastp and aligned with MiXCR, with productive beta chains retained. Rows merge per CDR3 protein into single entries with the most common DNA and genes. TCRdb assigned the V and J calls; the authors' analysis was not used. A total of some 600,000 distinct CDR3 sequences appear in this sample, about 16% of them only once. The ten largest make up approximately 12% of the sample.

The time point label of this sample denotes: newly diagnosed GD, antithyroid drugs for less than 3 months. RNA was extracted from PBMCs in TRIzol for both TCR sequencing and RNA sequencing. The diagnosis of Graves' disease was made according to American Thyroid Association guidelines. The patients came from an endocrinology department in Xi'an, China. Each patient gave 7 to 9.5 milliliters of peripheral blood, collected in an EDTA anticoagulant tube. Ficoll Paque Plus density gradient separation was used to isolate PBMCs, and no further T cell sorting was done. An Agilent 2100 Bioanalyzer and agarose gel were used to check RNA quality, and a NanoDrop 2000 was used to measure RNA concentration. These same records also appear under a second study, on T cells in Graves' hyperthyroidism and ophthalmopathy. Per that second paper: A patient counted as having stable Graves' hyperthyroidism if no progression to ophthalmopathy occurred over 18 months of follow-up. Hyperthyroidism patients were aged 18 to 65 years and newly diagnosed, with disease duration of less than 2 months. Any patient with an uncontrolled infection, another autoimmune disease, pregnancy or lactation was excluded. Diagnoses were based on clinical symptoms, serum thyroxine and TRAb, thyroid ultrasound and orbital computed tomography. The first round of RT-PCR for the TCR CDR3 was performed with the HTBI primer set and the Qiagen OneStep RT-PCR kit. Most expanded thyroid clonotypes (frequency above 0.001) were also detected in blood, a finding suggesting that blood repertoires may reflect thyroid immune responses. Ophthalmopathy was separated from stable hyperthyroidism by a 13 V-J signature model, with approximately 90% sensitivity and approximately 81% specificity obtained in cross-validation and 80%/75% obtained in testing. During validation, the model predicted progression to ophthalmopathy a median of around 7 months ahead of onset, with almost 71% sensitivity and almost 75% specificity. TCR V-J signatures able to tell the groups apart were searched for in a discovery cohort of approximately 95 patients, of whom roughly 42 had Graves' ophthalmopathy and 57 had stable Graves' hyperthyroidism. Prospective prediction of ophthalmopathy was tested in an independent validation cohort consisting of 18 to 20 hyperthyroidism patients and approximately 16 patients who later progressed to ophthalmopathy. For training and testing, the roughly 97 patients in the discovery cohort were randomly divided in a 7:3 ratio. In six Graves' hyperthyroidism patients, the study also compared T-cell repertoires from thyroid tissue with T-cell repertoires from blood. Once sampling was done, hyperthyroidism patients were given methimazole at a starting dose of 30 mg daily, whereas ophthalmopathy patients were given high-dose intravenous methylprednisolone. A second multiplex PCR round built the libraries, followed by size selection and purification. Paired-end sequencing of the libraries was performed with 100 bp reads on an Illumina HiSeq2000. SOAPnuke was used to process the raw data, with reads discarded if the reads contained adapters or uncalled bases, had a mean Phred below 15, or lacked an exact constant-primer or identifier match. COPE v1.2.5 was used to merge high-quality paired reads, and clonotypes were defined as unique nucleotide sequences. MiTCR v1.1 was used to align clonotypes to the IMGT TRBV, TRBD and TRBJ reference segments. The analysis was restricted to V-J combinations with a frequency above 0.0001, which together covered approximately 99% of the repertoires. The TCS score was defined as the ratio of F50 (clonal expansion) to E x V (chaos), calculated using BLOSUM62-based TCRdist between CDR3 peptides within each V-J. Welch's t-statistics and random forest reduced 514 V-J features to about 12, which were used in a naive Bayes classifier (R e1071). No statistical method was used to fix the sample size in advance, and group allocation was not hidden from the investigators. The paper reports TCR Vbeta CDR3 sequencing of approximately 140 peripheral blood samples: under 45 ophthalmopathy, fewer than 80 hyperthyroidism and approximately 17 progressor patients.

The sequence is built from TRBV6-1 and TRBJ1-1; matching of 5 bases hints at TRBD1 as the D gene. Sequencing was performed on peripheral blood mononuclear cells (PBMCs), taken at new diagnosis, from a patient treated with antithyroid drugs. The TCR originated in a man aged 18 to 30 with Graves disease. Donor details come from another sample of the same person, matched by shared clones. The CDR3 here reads CASSNRSPNTEAFF. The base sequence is TGTGCCAGCAGTAACAGGTCCCCGAACACTGAAGCTTTCTTT.